This is a list of T cell receptor beta chains from one sample in a study of CD8 T cells in ankylosing spondylitis. TCRdb re-called the 5' RACE reads through MiXCR, storing one row per CDR3 protein. Found here are a few hundred thousand distinct CDR3 sequences, approximately 11% of them singletons; the top ten hold approximately 6.2%. The sample was blood, either unsorted or a sorted T cell fraction (not recorded which). These receptors originate from a male donor with ankylosing spondylitis. Both conserved end residues are part of each CDR3. D genes are given only for firm matches. Not every row has a clone size; where given, it reads once, few, many or a size class.

length: 14
V: TRBV12-3/TRBV12-4
size: many
D: TRBD1
J: TRBJ1-4
CDR3: CASSRQGSNEKLFF
DNA: TGTGCCAGCAGCAGACAGGGGTCAAATGAAAAACTGTTTTTT

length: 16
V: TRBV4-2
size: -
D: -
J: TRBJ2-1
CDR3: CASSQDRGGSANEQFF
DNA: TGTGCCAGCAGCCAAGATCGAGGGGGAAGCGCGAATGAGCAGTTCTTC

length: 12
V: TRBV29-1
size: few
D: -
J: TRBJ1-2
CDR3: CSDKSGDYGYTF
DNA: TGCAGCGACAAATCCGGGGACTATGGCTACACCTTC

length: 15
V: TRBV5-1
size: -
D: -
J: TRBJ1-6
CDR3: CASSLSSGHNSHLHF
DNA: TGCGCCAGCAGCTTGTCTTCAGGGCATAATTCACACCTCCACTTT

length: 11
V: TRBV7-9
size: -
D: -
J: TRBJ1-1
CDR3: CASSNEGEAFF
DNA: TGTGCCAGCAGTAACGAGGGAGAAGCTTTCTTT

length: 15
V: TRBV20-1
size: once
D: TRBD2
J: TRBJ2-7
CDR3: CSAPGWASGTYEQYF
DNA: TGCAGTGCTCCCGGTTGGGCTAGCGGGACCTACGAGCAGTACTTC

length: 16
V: TRBV15
size: -
D: TRBD2
J: TRBJ2-1
CDR3: CATSRAGTSGGNEQFF
DNA: TGTGCCACCAGCAGAGCCGGGACTAGCGGGGGCAATGAGCAGTTCTTC

length: 16
V: TRBV10-2
size: many
D: TRBD2
J: TRBJ2-2
CDR3: CASRGGLAIDTGELFF
DNA: TGCGCCAGCAGGGGTGGACTAGCGATTGACACCGGGGAGCTGTTTTTT

length: 12
V: TRBV29-1
size: few
D: -
J: TRBJ1-4
CDR3: CSVEEGNEKLFF
DNA: TGCAGCGTTGAAGAGGGTAATGAAAAACTGTTTTTT

length: 16
V: TRBV6-5
size: few
D: -
J: TRBJ2-7
CDR3: CASSYSMIPGLYEQYF
DNA: TGTGCCAGCAGTTACTCTATGATTCCGGGGCTATACGAGCAGTACTTC

length: 14
V: TRBV29-1
size: -
D: -
J: TRBJ1-2
CDR3: CSVEGGGYLGGYTF
DNA: TGCAGCGTTGAAGGGGGCGGCTACCTAGGGGGCTACACCTTC

length: 15
V: TRBV6-1
size: few
D: -
J: TRBJ2-2
CDR3: CASSHQGRDTGELFF
DNA: TGTGCCAGCAGTCATCAGGGTCGAGACACCGGGGAGCTGTTTTTT

length: 13
V: TRBV11-2
size: once
D: -
J: TRBJ2-5
CDR3: CASSLERIETQYF
DNA: TGTGCCAGCAGCTTAGAGAGAATAGAGACCCAGTACTTC

length: 14
V: TRBV24-1
size: -
D: -
J: TRBJ2-2
CDR3: CATSAPTIYGELFF
DNA: TGTGCCACCAGTGCCCCGACTATCTACGGGGAGCTGTTTTTT

length: 15
V: TRBV20-1
size: few
D: TRBD2
J: TRBJ2-1
CDR3: CSAGPGGSSYNEQFF
DNA: TGCAGTGCCGGACCGGGCGGGAGTTCCTACAATGAGCAGTTCTTC

length: 13
V: TRBV20-1
size: few
D: -
J: TRBJ2-1
CDR3: CSAREDLYNEQFF
DNA: TGCAGTGCTAGGGAAGACTTATACAATGAGCAGTTCTTC

length: 12
V: TRBV3-1
size: -
D: TRBD2
J: TRBJ2-7
CDR3: CASGLAGHEQYF
DNA: TGTGCCAGCGGACTAGCGGGCCACGAGCAGTACTTC

length: 16
V: TRBV4-2
size: -
D: -
J: TRBJ2-7
CDR3: CASSRSLAESSNEQYF
DNA: TGTGCCAGCAGCCGATCCTTAGCGGAGAGCTCTAACGAGCAGTACTTC

length: 14
V: TRBV7-2
size: few
D: TRBD2
J: TRBJ2-3
CDR3: CASSPGLETDTQYF
DNA: TGTGCCAGCAGCCCTGGACTAGAAACAGATACGCAGTATTTT

length: 14
V: TRBV3-1
size: -
D: -
J: TRBJ2-3
CDR3: CASSQGGITDTQYF
DNA: TGTGCCAGCAGCCAAGGTGGTATCACAGATACGCAGTATTTT

length: 14
V: TRBV7-9
size: -
D: -
J: TRBJ1-2
CDR3: CASSLAGAGMGYTF
DNA: TGTGCCAGCAGCTTAGCGGGGGCAGGGATGGGCTACACCTTC

length: 15
V: TRBV5-1
size: -
D: -
J: TRBJ1-4
CDR3: CASSLAEGYNEKLFF
DNA: TGCGCCAGCAGCTTGGCAGAAGGGTATAATGAAAAACTGTTTTTT

length: 17
V: TRBV27
size: few
D: TRBD2
J: TRBJ2-3
CDR3: CASSARTSGRSADTQYF
DNA: TGTGCCAGCAGTGCACGGACTAGCGGGAGGTCCGCAGATACGCAGTATTTT

length: 15
V: TRBV5-1
size: few
D: TRBD1
J: TRBJ2-2
CDR3: CASSSRDRGAGELFF
DNA: TGCGCCAGCAGCTCGAGGGACAGGGGCGCCGGGGAGCTGTTTTTT

length: 16
V: TRBV7-2
size: -
D: TRBD1
J: TRBJ2-2
CDR3: CASRPDRVSNTGELFF
DNA: TGTGCCAGCAGACCCGACAGGGTTAGCAACACCGGGGAGCTGTTTTTT

length: 15
V: TRBV10-3
size: few
D: -
J: TRBJ2-1
CDR3: CAIRGSGGLYNEQFF
DNA: TGTGCCATCAGGGGGTCGGGGGGCCTATACAATGAGCAGTTCTTC

length: 17
V: TRBV27
size: many
D: TRBD2
J: TRBJ2-1
CDR3: CASSVAPSGTSGREQFF
DNA: TGTGCCAGCAGTGTTGCACCGTCCGGGACTAGCGGGAGGGAGCAGTTCTTC

length: 14
V: TRBV12-3/TRBV12-4
size: many
D: TRBD2
J: TRBJ2-5
CDR3: CASSSGTIGETQYF
DNA: TGTGCCAGCAGTTCCGGGACTATCGGGGAGACCCAGTACTTC

length: 17
V: TRBV10-1
size: few
D: -
J: TRBJ1-4
CDR3: CASSRHRTPATNEKLFF
DNA: TGCGCCAGCAGCCGACATAGGACACCAGCAACTAATGAAAAACTGTTTTTT

length: 15
V: TRBV6-1
size: many
D: -
J: TRBJ2-2
CDR3: CASSEKRASLGELFF
DNA: TGTGCCAGCAGTGAAAAGCGTGCTAGCTTAGGGGAGCTGTTTTTT

length: 14
V: TRBV5-1
size: few
D: -
J: TRBJ1-5
CDR3: CASSLGEVNQPQHF
DNA: TGCGCCAGCAGCTTGGGTGAGGTTAATCAGCCCCAGCATTTT